This T cell receptor (beta chain) was captured in a study of blood T cell repertoires in COVID-19. On the study more broadly: Samples came from the United States, Italy and Spain, spanning acute and convalescent COVID-19.

The protocol was immunoSEQ multiplex PCR, while the TCRdb copy is restricted to in-frame clones and leaves out a portion. Among 270,000 or so clones listed, 83% were seen once. V was clipped by 7 bases and J by 0 bases; unmatched bases: 3. The CDR3 loop spans 15 amino acids. Germline V lookup: CDR1 SNHLY, CDR2 FYNNEI. The rearrangement joins TRBV2 to TRBJ2-1; 10 positions match TRBD2. This TCR was recovered from a woman between 45 and 60 years old who had recovered from COVID-19. The material sequenced was peripheral blood. Here the CDR3 reads CASTSSGSSYNEQFF. The CDR3 DNA reads TGTGCCAGCACCTCTAGCGGGAGCTCCTACAATGAGCAGTTCTTC.